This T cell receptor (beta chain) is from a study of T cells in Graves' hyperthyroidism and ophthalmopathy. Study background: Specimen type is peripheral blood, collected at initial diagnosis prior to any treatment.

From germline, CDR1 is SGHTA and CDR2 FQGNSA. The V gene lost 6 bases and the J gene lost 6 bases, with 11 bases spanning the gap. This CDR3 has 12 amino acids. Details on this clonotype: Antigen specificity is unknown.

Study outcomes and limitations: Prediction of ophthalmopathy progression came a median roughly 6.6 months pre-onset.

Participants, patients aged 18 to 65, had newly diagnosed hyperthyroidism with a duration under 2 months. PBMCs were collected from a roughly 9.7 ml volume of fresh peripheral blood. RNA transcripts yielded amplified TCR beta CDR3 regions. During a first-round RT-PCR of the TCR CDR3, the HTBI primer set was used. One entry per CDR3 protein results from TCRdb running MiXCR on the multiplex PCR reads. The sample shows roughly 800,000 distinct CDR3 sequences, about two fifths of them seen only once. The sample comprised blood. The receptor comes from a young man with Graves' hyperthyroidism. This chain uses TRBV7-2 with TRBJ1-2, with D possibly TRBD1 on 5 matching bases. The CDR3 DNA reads TGTGCCAGCAGTCCAGAGGGGAATGGCTACACCTTC. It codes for CASSPEGNGYTF.